Below, one TCR beta chain is given with its context. There is no known antigen for this receptor. Base qualities were left out, and no much larger clone turns up one base away. Library construction relied on the immunoSEQ multiplex PCR assay. DNA from the cultured and isolated CD4+ T cells underwent TCR beta CDR3 sequencing. The published analysis was carried out like this. Non-productive TCR sequences were removed, reads were trimmed to the CDR3 region, and CDR3s of at least 7 amino acids were retained. The MANAFEST web app was used to identify antigen-specific clonotypes by comparing expansion in peptide wells with expansion in reference cultures. Positive clones required FDR<0.05 expansion versus reference and all other wells, odds ratio above 5, and frequency above 0.1% in two replicate wells. A clonotype was called cross-reactive if it was significantly expanded both in SARS-CoV-2 spike wells and in at least one common cold coronavirus spike condition. CDR3 similarity was assessed by Levenshtein distance using the stringdist R package, and unrooted trees were constructed with ape in R 3.6.1. In its TCRdb copy, this immuneACCESS table keeps in-frame sequences only and misses some clones. Where compared with another copy, unresolved V genes explain less than half of these, and the others have no known cause. V and J calls and clone size are as listed in that table; D and trimming were resolved from the DNA. This sample comprises roughly 27,000 clones, roughly 77% of them detected only once. The ten largest make up approximately 21% of the sample.

This specimen comes from a study of vaccination effects on CD4 cells after COVID-19 (dated by TCRdb to 2021 to 2024). General notes on the study: Two doses of either the BNT162b2 or the mRNA-1273 mRNA SARS-CoV-2 vaccine were administered to participants. Pre-vaccine samples from two convalescent patients were drawn 16 days and one week before the first dose, 142 and 148 days after COVID-19 diagnosis. In both COVID-19 convalescent patients and infection-naive vaccine recipients, the study compared SARS-CoV-2 spike-specific CD4+ TCR repertoires from before mRNA vaccination with those from after it. Altogether, some ten COVID-19 convalescent patients and several SARS-CoV-2-naive healthy vaccine recipients made up the full study. In the study, cultures from other donors were sequenced using the Oncomine TCR Beta short-read assay on an Illumina iSeq 100. What the study reported, not specific to this receptor: Clones induced by infection and clones induced by vaccination both contracted markedly at late timepoints after vaccination, which fits with T cell responses waning over time. The study was limited by a small number of convalescent patients, and early post-infection timepoints were lacking. In convalescent patients, the post-vaccine spike-reactive repertoire consisted mainly of new vaccine-induced clones, largely distinct from infection-induced clones.

In the ViraFEST assay, PBMC were stimulated with viral peptide pools, and antigen-specific CD4+ T cell clonotypes were then identified by expansion using TCR sequencing. After less than 13 days of culture, CD4+ T cells were isolated with the EasySep CD4+ T cell isolation kit. Convalescent patients had PCR-confirmed SARS-CoV-2 infection between March and December 2020, before Alpha, Beta and Delta variants emerged in the United States. Each well held roughly 2 million PBMC cultured in IMDM containing approximately 5% human AB serum, 9 to 10 IU/ml IL-2 and gentamicin, along with roughly 10 ug/ml peptides. On days 3 and 7, half of the culture medium was replaced with fresh IL-2-containing medium. Unless noted otherwise, every peptide stimulation condition was cultured in triplicate wells. PBMC were separated from whole blood using Ficoll-Paque Plus gradient centrifugation and were then either cryopreserved at -140C or used fresh. The overlapping peptide pools covered the spike proteins of SARS-CoV-2 as well as those of the common cold coronaviruses HCoV-NL63, HCoV-OC43 and HCoV-229E. The QIAamp micro DNA kit was used to extract genomic DNA from the cultured CD4+ T cells.

CDR3 length: 15 amino acids, cysteine to phenylalanine. The retained sequence is limited to the CDR3, 45 bases, with the frame set at the first base. The germline V gene (reference sequence) specifies LNHNV as CDR1 and YYDKDF as CDR2. Deletion took 0 bases off V and 4 bases off J, with a span of 9 bases between the germline ends. The sample was CD4+ T cells from PBMCs cultured with HCoV-NL63 spike peptides, taken before COVID-19 vaccination. The sample's cell subset or site label, in plain terms: HCoV-NL63 spike overlapping peptide pool stimulation. The chain employs TRBV15 and TRBJ2-2, with the D gene uncertain. The TCR comes from a human donor who had a prior SARS-CoV-2 infection. The CDR3 region: CATSRDSPFTGELFF. The DNA sequence is TGTGCCACCAGCAGAGATTCCCCATTCACCGGGGAGCTGTTTTTT.